This TCR beta chain was recorded in a study of cytomegalovirus exposure and HLA in healthy donors. Notes on the study in general: Some highly shared sequence variants likely arose as a pipeline artifact. Associated with HLA alleles at 0.05 false discovery rate in a later analysis were 17,000 or so TCR beta sequences.

Concerning this clone itself: Its antigen is undetermined.

The PCR employed 60 Vbeta primers together with 13 Jbeta primers. The repertoire was sequenced with immunoSEQ multiplex PCR; TCRdb's copy has only in-frame clones and lacks some. Its table lists 53,000 or so clones. The clonotype was recovered from a man aged 18 to 30 in good health and CMV-seropositive. Sequenced material: PBMCs.

The CDR3 DNA sequence: TGCGCCAGCGGGGGGGGCGGGAAGGATACGCAGTATTTT. Its protein product is CASGGGGKDTQYF. The gene calls are TRBV4-1 and TRBJ2-3; perhaps TRBD2 as D (7 bases). The ends were cut back, 8 bases at V and 6 bases at J, with 15 bases in the middle. This CDR3 is built from 13 residues. Looked up from germline, CDR1 is MGHRA and CDR2 is YSYEKL.